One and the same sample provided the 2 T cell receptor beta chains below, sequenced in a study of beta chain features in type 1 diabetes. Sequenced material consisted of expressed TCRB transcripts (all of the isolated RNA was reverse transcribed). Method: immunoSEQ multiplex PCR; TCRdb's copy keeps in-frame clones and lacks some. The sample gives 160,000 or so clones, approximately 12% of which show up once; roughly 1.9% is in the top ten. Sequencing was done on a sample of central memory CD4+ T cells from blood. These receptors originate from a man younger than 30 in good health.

The CDR3 loop reads CASSQRPRTGSGEKLFF. The CDR3 DNA reads as TGCGCCAGCAGTCAACGTCCCAGGACAGGTAGTGGGGAAAAACTGTTTTTT. The chain uses TRBV23-1 and TRBJ1-4; 7 bases agree with TRBD1. TRBV23-1 is reported as an ORF; its role is uncertain. Trimming at V came to 2 bases and at J to 8 bases, leaving 14 bases not matched to a gene. The CDR3 has 17 amino acids.

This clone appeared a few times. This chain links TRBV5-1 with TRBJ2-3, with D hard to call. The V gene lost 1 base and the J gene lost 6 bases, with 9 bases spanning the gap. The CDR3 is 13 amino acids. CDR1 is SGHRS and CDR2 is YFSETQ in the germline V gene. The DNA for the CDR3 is TGCGCCAGCAGCTTGAGTTCTCGGGATACGCAGTATTTT. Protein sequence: CASSLSSRDTQYF.